Listed below are T cell receptor beta chains from one sample, sequenced in a study of CD8 T cells in Susac syndrome. In TCRdb, the immunoSEQ multiplex PCR reads were re-called with MiXCR into one record per CDR3 protein. The sample has some 400,000 distinct CDR3 sequences, roughly 85% seen once. Input material: CD8+ T cells from PBMCs. Receptor source: a human donor with multiple sclerosis. The CDR3 runs from the conserved cysteine through the conserved F or W. The order of the fields is CDR3 protein, CDR3 DNA, V gene, D gene, clone size, J gene. The D gene is left open where the match is weak. Size is stated for part of the rows, as once, few or many counts, or as a class when the clone is expanded.

CDR3: CSARERTSHVPSYNEQFF
DNA: TGCAGTGCTAGAGAAAGGACTTCCCATGTACCCTCCTACAATGAGCAGTTCTTC
V: TRBV20-1
D: NA
size: NA
J: TRBJ2-1

CDR3: CASSLWAGHSGNTIYF
DNA: TGTGCCAGCAGTTTATGGGCAGGGCACTCTGGAAACACCATATATTTT
V: TRBV12-3/TRBV12-4
D: NA
size: NA
J: TRBJ1-3

CDR3: CASSPRVGLVYEQYF
DNA: TGTGCCAGCTCACCACGAGTAGGGCTTGTCTACGAGCAGTACTTC
V: TRBV18
D: NA
size: NA
J: TRBJ2-7

CDR3: CASSQAGAHYEQYF
DNA: TGTGCCAGCAGCCAAGCCGGGGCCCACTACGAGCAGTACTTC
V: TRBV4-2
D: NA
size: NA
J: TRBJ2-7

CDR3: CSVEGLAADTEAFF
DNA: TGCAGCGTTGAGGGCTTGGCAGCGGACACTGAAGCTTTCTTT
V: TRBV29-1
D: NA
size: NA
J: TRBJ1-1

CDR3: CASSLAVSNEKLFF
DNA: TGCGCCAGCAGCCTAGCGGTTAGCAATGAAAAACTGTTTTTT
V: TRBV4-1
D: NA
size: NA
J: TRBJ1-4

CDR3: CSVEPRAGELFF
DNA: TGCAGCGTTGAACCCCGGGCCGGGGAGCTGTTTTTT
V: TRBV29-1
D: NA
size: NA
J: TRBJ2-2

CDR3: CASSQGSDASYEQYF
DNA: TGCGCCAGCAGCCAAGGTTCGGACGCCTCCTACGAGCAGTACTTC
V: TRBV4-1
D: NA
size: once
J: TRBJ2-7

CDR3: CASSLGGEGPGYTF
DNA: TGTGCCAGCAGCTTGGGGGGCGAGGGTCCTGGCTACACCTTC
V: TRBV5-4
D: NA
size: once
J: TRBJ1-2

CDR3: CSARDLFASGRKSSYNEQFF
DNA: TGCAGTGCTAGAGATCTGTTCGCTAGCGGGAGAAAAAGCTCCTACAATGAGCAGTTCTTC
V: TRBV20-1
D: TRBD2
size: NA
J: TRBJ2-1

CDR3: CASTGSNEQFF
DNA: TGTGCCAGTACCGGGTCGAATGAGCAGTTCTTC
V: TRBV19
D: NA
size: NA
J: TRBJ2-1

CDR3: CASAGIAGVSYNEQFF
DNA: TGTGCCAGCGCCGGAATAGCGGGGGTCTCCTACAATGAGCAGTTCTTC
V: TRBV27
D: TRBD2
size: NA
J: TRBJ2-1

CDR3: CASYRGRPYEQYF
DNA: TGTGCCAGCTACAGGGGACGCCCCTACGAGCAGTACTTC
V: TRBV2
D: TRBD1
size: NA
J: TRBJ2-7

CDR3: CASSSFRGANSYEQYF
DNA: TGCGCCAGCAGCTCCTTTCGGGGGGCAAACTCCTACGAGCAGTACTTC
V: TRBV5-1
D: NA
size: NA
J: TRBJ2-7

CDR3: CASSQDRGTFEAFF
DNA: TGCGCCAGCAGCCAAGACAGGGGAACCTTTGAAGCTTTCTTT
V: TRBV4-1
D: NA
size: NA
J: TRBJ1-1

CDR3: CASSFQGTNQPQHF
DNA: TGTGCCAGCAGCTTCCAGGGAACTAATCAGCCCCAGCATTTT
V: TRBV13
D: NA
size: NA
J: TRBJ1-5

CDR3: CASSLGGLAPPEQFF
DNA: TGTGCCAGCAGCTTAGGAGGACTAGCACCTCCTGAGCAGTTCTTC
V: TRBV11-2
D: TRBD2
size: NA
J: TRBJ2-1

CDR3: CASNRLGTEMNTEAFF
DNA: TGTGCCAGTAACCGACTCGGGACAGAGATGAACACTGAAGCTTTCTTT
V: TRBV19
D: TRBD1
size: NA
J: TRBJ1-1

CDR3: CAWTGGSNTEAFF
DNA: TGTGCCTGGACAGGGGGCTCGAACACTGAAGCTTTCTTT
V: TRBV30
D: TRBD1
size: NA
J: TRBJ1-1

CDR3: CATSDTGTRNTGELFF
DNA: TGTGCCACCAGTGACACCGGGACGCGGAACACCGGGGAGCTGTTTTTT
V: TRBV24-1
D: NA
size: NA
J: TRBJ2-2

CDR3: CASSPQTIGGNTEAFF
DNA: TGTGCCAGCAGTCCCCAAACGATAGGAGGGAACACTGAAGCTTTCTTT
V: TRBV12-3/TRBV12-4
D: NA
size: NA
J: TRBJ1-1

CDR3: CASSALGRGWTYEQYF
DNA: TGTGCCAGCAGTGCACTGGGCAGGGGGTGGACCTACGAGCAGTACTTC
V: TRBV28
D: TRBD1
size: NA
J: TRBJ2-7

CDR3: CASSSLPGQGVNTDTQYF
DNA: TGTGCCAGCAGTTCCCTCCCGGGACAGGGGGTAAACACAGATACGCAGTATTTT
V: TRBV6-5
D: TRBD1
size: NA
J: TRBJ2-3

CDR3: CASSLSWTQETQYF
DNA: TGTGCCAGCAGTTTATCATGGACCCAAGAGACCCAGTACTTC
V: TRBV28
D: NA
size: NA
J: TRBJ2-5

CDR3: CAWSEDGKAEAFF
DNA: TGTGCCTGGAGTGAGGATGGGAAAGCTGAAGCTTTCTTT
V: TRBV30
D: NA
size: NA
J: TRBJ1-1

CDR3: CAWSAGQGFAEAFF
DNA: TGTGCCTGGAGTGCCGGACAGGGGTTCGCTGAAGCTTTCTTT
V: TRBV30
D: TRBD1
size: NA
J: TRBJ1-1